Presented here are 13 T cell receptor beta chains from one specimen sequenced in a study of blood T cell repertoires in COVID-19. Using immunoSEQ multiplex PCR, the repertoire was profiled, and TCRdb retains in-frame clones only, with some absent. The data show about 300,000 clones, with approximately 88% seen just once and around 4.8% held by the top ten. The sequencing input was PBMCs or T cells enriched from blood (not recorded which). Receptors originate from a man aged 55 to 70 who had recovered from COVID-19.

This chain joins TRBV28 and TRBJ1-3, with D unresolved. Germline loops: CDR1 MDHEN, CDR2 SYDVKM. The CDR3 covers 10 residues. As DNA, the CDR3 is TGTTCCGTTGAGGGAAACACCATATATTTT. This sequence encodes CSVEGNTIYF.

This chain joins TRBV5-1 and TRBJ2-5, with 10 positions matching TRBD1. J was trimmed by 4 bases and V by 0 bases; bases with no gene match: 6. The CDR3 loop spans 16 amino acids. Germline values: CDR1 SGHRS, CDR2 YFSETQ. CDR3 sequence reads: CASSLEGTGAGETQYF. The CDR3 coding sequence is TGCGCCAGCAGCTTGGAAGGGACAGGGGCGGGAGAGACCCAGTACTTC.

This clone appeared once. The V and J genes are TRBV27 and TRBJ1-6; D perhaps matches TRBD1 (5 bases). Per the germline V gene, CDR1 is MNHEY and CDR2 is SMNVEV (reference sequence). Trimming took off 4 bases at V and 6 bases at J, with 10 bases between the two ends. The CDR3 consists of 14 residues. CDR3 in DNA: TGTGCCAGCAGTTGGGGGGTCCCTAATTCACCCCTCCACTTT. Its translation is CASSWGVPNSPLHF.

V usage is TRBV6-5 and J usage is TRBJ2-2, with D perhaps matching TRBD2 (5 bases). The CDR3 loop spans 15 amino acids. Trimming pared 2 bases from V and 5 bases from J, leaving 12 bases between. Germline V gene sequence: CDR1 MNHEY, CDR2 SVGAGI. This chain's CDR3 is CASSYDAGLTGELFF. CDR3 in DNA: TGTGCCAGCAGTTACGACGCAGGACTTACCGGGGAGCTGTTTTTT.

This chain uses TRBV7-9 with TRBJ1-5; no reliable D call. Deletions cut 5 bases from V and 0 bases from J, with 8 bases between. The CDR3 consists of 14 residues. The germline V gene has CDR1 SEHNR and CDR2 FQNEAQ (reference sequence). CDR3 DNA: TGTGCCAGCAGCACTGATATTAGCAATCAGCCCCAGCATTTT. It is translated as CASSTDISNQPQHF.

V and J are TRBV9 and TRBJ1-6; tentatively, D is TRBD1 (6 bases). CDR1 and CDR2 from the germline V gene are SGDLS and YYNGEE. V was clipped by 4 bases and J by 0 bases, with 11 bases between them. The CDR3 consists of 16 residues. The CDR3 DNA sequence: TGTGCCAGCAGCACCTCCAGGGGCTCCTATAATTCACCCCTCCACTTT. This codes for CASSTSRGSYNSPLHF. The variable domain in full, completed from reference TRBV9 and TRBJ1-6, reads DSGVTQTPKHLITATGQRVTLRCSPRSGDLSVYWYQQSLDQGLQFLIQYYNGEERAKGNILERFSAQQFPDLHSELNLSSLELGDSALYFCASSTSRGSYNSPLHFGNGTRLTVT.

The chain uses TRBV13 and TRBJ1-2; no clear D gene. V shed 5 bases and J shed 8 bases, with 18 bases lying between them. The CDR3 is 14 residues long. CDR1 is PRHDT and CDR2 is FYEKMQ in the germline V gene (reference sequence). The CDR3 loop reads CASSEQGRGRGYTF. The CDR3 DNA follows: TGTGCCAGCAGCGAGCAAGGACGGGGTAGGGGCTACACCTTC. The full variable domain, rest sourced from reference TRBV13 and TRBJ1-2, is AAGVIQSPRHLIKEKRETATLKCYPIPRHDTVYWYQQGPGQDPQFLISFYEKMQSDKGSIPDRFSAQQFSDYHSELNMSSLELGDSALYFCASSEQGRGRGYTFGSGTRLTVV.

The V and J genes are TRBV5-5 and TRBJ1-2, with D uncertain. The CDR3 spans 15 residues. Trimming took off 4 bases at V and 2 bases at J, with 15 bases between the two ends. Germline V gene lookup returns CDR1 SGHKS and CDR2 YYEKEE (reference sequence). The CDR3, as DNA: TGTGCCAGCAGCCCGTGGGTCCGGGAAAACTATGGCTACACCTTC. Amino acids: CASSPWVRENYGYTF.

The chain uses TRBV5-1 and TRBJ2-2, with 12 bases fitting TRBD2. CDR1 and CDR2 (germline): SGHRS, YFSETQ. The length of the CDR3 is 18 residues. Germline trimming cut 2 bases from V and 7 bases from J; bases unmatched to any gene: 12. The CDR3 DNA is TGCGCCAGCAGCTTACGCCTGAGACTAGCGGGAGTTGTCGGGGAGCTGTTTTTT. Translation: CASSLRLRLAGVVGELFF.

This chain links TRBV6-2 or TRBV6-3 with TRBJ2-7, with a weak D call TRBD2 (5 bases). Germline CDR1 is MNHEY and CDR2 is SVGEGT. The CDR3 is 11 residues long. Trimming took off 6 bases at V and 5 bases at J, with 8 bases between the two ends. The CDR3 DNA is TGTGCCAGCAGCCCCGGGGACGAGCAGTACTTC. Translating gives CASSPGDEQYF.

CDR3 in DNA: TGTGCCAGCAGCATACCTATTGGGACTAGCCGTAACACCGGGGAGCTGTTTTTT. Its translation is CASSIPIGTSRNTGELFF. The V call is TRBV21-1, the J call TRBJ2-2; the table assigns TRBD2, which was not confirmed against the DNA. TRBV21-1 is tagged as a pseudogene. The CDR3 has 18 amino acids.

The CDR3 coding sequence is TGTGCCAGCAGCCGACTGAATGAGCAGTTCTTC. Residues: CASSRLNEQFF. This chain joins TRBV11-2 and TRBJ2-1, with no clear D. Deletions cut 5 bases from V and 7 bases from J, with 6 bases between. In germline, CDR1 is SGHAT, CDR2 FQNNGV. This CDR3 contains 11 residues.

This chain joins TRBV4-1 and TRBJ2-7, with 7 bases that match TRBD2. The trim removed 4 bases at V and 4 bases at J, leaving 13 bases unmatched. This CDR3 is 16 amino acids long. Germline-derived CDR1 and CDR2 are MGHRA and YSYEKL. CDR3: CASSLGGPGGLYEQYF. In DNA, the CDR3 is TGCGCCAGCAGCCTCGGAGGGCCGGGAGGCCTTTACGAGCAGTACTTC.